The present T cell receptor (beta chain) was sequenced within a study of a mutant IDH1 vaccine in newly diagnosed glioma. Study as a whole: Earlier therapy was either radiotherapy, temozolomide, or both, and most got both.

Only in-frame clones appear in the TCRdb table, and some are missing; sequencing was by immunoSEQ multiplex PCR. The table includes 50,000 to 65,000 clones, 60% to 85% detected once. The V gene end was trimmed by 5 bases and the J gene end by 9 bases; junction bases not matched to a gene: 8. CDR3 length: 15 amino acids. Germline V lookup: CDR1 MNHEY, CDR2 SMNVEV (reference sequence). The time point: baseline, week 1 (first vaccination visit). The sample's treatment: pre-vaccination baseline after standard-of-care therapy. New astrocytomas of WHO grade 3 or 4 that were IDH1-mutant and ATRX-lost were found in the donors. Study-wide findings and caveats: Seemingly, pseudoprogression had no relation to changes in the top peripheral T cell clonotypes. Overall, more than 85% of patients had vaccine-induced immune responses.

This clone has just one count. Its target is unknown. The clonotype was recovered from a woman aged 40 to 49 with glioma. This specimen consisted of PBMCs, obtained from a glioma patient treated with radiotherapy, temozolomide or both. The gene calls are TRBV27 and TRBJ2-7; 15 nucleotides match TRBD2. The CDR3: CASSTWTSGGAAQYF. As DNA, the CDR3 is TGTGCCAGCAGTACATGGACTAGCGGGGGGGCCGCGCAGTACTTC.